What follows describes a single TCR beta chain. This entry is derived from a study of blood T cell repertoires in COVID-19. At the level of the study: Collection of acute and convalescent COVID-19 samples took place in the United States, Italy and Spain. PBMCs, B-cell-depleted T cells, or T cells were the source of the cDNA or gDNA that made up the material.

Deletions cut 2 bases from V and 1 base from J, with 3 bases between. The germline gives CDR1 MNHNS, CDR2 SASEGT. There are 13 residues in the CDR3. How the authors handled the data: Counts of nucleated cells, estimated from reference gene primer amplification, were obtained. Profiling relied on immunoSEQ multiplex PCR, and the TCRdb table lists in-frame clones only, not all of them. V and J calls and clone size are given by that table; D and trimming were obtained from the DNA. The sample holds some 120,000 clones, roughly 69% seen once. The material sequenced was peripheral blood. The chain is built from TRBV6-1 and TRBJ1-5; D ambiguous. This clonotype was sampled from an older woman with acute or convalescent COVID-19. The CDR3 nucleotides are TGTGCCAGCAGTGAAACAAGCAATCAGCCCCAGCATTTT. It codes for CASSETSNQPQHF.